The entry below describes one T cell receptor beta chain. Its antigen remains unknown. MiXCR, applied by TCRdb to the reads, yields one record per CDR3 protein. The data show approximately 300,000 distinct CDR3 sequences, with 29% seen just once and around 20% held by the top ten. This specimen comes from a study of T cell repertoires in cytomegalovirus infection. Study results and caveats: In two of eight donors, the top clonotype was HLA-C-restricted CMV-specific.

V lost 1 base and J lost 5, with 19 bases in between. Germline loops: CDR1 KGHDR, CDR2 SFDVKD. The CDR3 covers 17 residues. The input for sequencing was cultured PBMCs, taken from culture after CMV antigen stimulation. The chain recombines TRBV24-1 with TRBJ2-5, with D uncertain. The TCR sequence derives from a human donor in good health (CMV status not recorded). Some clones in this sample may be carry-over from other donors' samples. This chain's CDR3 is CATSDFGGTSFGETQYF. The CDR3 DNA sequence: TGTGCCACCAGTGATTTCGGTGGCACATCTTTCGGGGAGACCCAGTACTTC.